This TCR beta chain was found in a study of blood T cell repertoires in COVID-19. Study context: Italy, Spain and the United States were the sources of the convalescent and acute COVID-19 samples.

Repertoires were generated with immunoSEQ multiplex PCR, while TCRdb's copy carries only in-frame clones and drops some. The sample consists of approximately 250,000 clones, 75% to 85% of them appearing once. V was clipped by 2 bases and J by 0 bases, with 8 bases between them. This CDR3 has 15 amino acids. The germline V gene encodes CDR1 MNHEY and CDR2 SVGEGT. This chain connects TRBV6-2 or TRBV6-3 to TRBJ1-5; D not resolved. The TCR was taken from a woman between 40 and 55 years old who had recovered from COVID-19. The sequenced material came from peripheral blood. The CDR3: CASSYRGYSNQPQHF. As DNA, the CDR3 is TGTGCCAGCAGTTACCGGGGTTATAGCAATCAGCCCCAGCATTTT.